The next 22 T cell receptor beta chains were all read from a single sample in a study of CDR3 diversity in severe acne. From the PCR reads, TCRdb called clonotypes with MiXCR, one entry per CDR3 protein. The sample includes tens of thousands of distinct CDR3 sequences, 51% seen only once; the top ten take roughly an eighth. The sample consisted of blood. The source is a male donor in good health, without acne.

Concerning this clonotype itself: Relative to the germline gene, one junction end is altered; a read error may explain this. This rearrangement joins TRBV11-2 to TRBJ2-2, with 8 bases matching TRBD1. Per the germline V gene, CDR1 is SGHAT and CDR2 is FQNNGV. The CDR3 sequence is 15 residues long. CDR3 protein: CPRLLGQVNTGELFF. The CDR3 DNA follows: TGTCCCAGGCTGCTGGGACAGGTTAACACCGGGGAGCTGTTTTTT.

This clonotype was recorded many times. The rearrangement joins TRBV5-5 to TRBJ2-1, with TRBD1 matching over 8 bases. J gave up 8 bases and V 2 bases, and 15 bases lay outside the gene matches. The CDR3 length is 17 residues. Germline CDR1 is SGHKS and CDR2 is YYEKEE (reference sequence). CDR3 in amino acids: CASSFSGRQLRGHEQFF. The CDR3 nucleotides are TGTGCCAGCAGCTTTTCAGGACGACAACTCAGGGGGCATGAGCAGTTCTTC.

The CDR3 spells CSALARKNSYEQYF. The CDR3 region has the DNA TGCAGTGCTCTGGCGCGGAAGAACTCCTACGAGCAGTACTTC. V is TRBV20-1 and J is TRBJ2-7, with D uncertain. Germline V lookup: CDR1 DFQATT, CDR2 SNEGSKA (reference sequence). V was cut by 5 bases and J by 0 bases, with 14 bases left in between. The CDR3 contains 14 residues.

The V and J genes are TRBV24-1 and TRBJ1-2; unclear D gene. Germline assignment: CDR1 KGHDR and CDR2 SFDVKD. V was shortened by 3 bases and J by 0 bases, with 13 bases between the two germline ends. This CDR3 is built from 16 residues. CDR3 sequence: CATSDNRAIANYGYTF. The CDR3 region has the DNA TGTGCCACCAGTGATAATCGTGCAATAGCTAACTATGGCTACACCTTC.

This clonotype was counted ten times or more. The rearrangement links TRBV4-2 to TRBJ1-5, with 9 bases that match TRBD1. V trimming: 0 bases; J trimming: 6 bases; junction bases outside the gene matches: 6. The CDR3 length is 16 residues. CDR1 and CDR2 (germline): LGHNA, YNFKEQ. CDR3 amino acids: CASSQDRDRDSQPQHF. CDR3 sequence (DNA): TGTGCCAGCAGCCAAGACCGGGACAGGGATAGTCAGCCCCAGCATTTT.

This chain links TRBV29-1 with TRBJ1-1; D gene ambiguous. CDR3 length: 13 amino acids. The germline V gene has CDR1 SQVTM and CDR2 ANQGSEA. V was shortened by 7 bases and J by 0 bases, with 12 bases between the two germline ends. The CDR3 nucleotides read TGCAGCGCCTCCGACGGGTTGAACACTGAAGCTTTCTTT. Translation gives CSASDGLNTEAFF.

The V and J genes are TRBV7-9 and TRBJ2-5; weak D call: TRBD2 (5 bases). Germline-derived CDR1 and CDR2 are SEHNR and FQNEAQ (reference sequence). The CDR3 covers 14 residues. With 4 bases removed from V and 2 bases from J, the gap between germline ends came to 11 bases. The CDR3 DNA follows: TGTGCCAGCAGCTCCCTCGGGGTACAAGAGACCCAGTACTTC. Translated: CASSSLGVQETQYF.

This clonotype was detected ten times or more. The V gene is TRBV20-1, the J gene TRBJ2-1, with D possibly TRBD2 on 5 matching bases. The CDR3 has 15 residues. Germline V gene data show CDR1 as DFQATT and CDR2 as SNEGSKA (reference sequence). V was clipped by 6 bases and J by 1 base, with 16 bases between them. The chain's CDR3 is CSAHRTELSYNEQFF. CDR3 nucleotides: TGCAGTGCCCACCGGACTGAGCTATCCTACAATGAGCAGTTCTTC.

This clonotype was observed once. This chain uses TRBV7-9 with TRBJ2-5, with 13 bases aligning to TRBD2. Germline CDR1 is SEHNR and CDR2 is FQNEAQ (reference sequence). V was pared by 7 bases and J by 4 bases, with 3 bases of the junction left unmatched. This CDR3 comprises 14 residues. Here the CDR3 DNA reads TGTGCCAGCATCGGACTAGCGGGGGTAGAGACCCAGTACTTC. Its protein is CASIGLAGVETQYF.

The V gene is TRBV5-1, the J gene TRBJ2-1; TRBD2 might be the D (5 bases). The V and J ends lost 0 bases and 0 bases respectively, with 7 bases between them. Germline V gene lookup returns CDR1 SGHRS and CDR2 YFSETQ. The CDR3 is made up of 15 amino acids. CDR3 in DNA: TGCGCCAGCAGCTTGGAAGGGAGCTCCTACAATGAGCAGTTCTTC. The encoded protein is CASSLEGSSYNEQFF.

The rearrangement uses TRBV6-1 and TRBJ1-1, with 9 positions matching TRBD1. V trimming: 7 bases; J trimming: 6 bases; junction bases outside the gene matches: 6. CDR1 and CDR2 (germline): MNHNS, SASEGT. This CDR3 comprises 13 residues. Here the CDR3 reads CASTGQGGPEAFF. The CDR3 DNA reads TGTGCCAGCACGGGACAGGGAGGACCTGAAGCTTTCTTT.

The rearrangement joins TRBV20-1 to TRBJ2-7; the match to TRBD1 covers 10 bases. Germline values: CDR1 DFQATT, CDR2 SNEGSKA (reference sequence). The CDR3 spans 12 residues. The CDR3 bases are TGCAGCTTGGGGACAGGGGTGTACGAGCAGTACTTC. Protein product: CSLGTGVYEQYF.

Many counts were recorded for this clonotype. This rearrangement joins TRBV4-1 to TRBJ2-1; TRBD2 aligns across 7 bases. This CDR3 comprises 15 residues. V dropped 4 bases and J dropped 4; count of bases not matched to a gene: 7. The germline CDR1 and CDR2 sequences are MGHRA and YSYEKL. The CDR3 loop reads CASSRETGGYNEQFF. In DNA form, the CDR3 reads TGCGCCAGCAGCCGGGAGACGGGGGGTTACAATGAGCAGTTCTTC.

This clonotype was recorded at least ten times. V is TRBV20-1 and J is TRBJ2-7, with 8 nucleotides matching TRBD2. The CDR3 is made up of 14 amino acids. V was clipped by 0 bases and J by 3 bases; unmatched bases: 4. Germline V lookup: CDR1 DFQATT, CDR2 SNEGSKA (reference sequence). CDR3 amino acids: CSARDPGLGYEQYF. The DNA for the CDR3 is TGCAGTGCTAGAGATCCGGGACTAGGCTACGAGCAGTACTTC.

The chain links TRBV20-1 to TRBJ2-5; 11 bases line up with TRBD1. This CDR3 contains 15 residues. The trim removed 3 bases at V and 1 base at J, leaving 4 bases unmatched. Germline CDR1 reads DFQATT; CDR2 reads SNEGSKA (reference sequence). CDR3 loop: CSASPGQGAQETQYF. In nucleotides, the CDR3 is TGCAGTGCTAGTCCAGGACAGGGGGCCCAAGAGACCCAGTACTTC.

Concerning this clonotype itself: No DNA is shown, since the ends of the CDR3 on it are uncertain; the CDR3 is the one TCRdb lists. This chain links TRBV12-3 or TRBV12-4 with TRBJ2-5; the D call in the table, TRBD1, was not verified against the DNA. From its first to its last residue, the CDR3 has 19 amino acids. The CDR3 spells CASRDRGEKLFFGSGTQYF.

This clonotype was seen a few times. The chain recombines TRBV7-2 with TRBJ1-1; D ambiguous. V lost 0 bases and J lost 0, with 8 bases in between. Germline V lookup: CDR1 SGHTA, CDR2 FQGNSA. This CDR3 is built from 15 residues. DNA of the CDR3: TGTGCCAGCAGCTTAGCGCCGAGAATGAACACTGAAGCTTTCTTT. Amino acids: CASSLAPRMNTEAFF.

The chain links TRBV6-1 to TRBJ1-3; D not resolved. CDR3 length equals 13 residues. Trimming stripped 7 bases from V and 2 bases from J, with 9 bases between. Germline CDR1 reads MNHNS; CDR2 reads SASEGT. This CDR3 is CASIEGPGNTIYF. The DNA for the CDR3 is TGTGCCAGCATCGAGGGCCCTGGAAACACCATATATTTT.

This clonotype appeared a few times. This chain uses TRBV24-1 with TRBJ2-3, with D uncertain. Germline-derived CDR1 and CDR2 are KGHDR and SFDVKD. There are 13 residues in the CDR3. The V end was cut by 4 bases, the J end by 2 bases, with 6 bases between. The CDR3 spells CATSEKATDTQYF. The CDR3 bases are TGTGCCACCAGTGAAAAAGCCACAGATACGCAGTATTTT.

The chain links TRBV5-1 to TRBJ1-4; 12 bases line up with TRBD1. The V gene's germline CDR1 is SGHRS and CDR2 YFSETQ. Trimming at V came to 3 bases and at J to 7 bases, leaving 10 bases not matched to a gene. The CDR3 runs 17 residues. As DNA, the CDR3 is TGCGCCAGCAGCTGGCGGGGACAGGGGGCGCGATCTGAAAAACTGTTTTTT. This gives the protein CASSWRGQGARSEKLFF. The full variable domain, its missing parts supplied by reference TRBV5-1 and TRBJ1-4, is KAGVTQTPRYLIKTRGQQVTLSCSPISGHRSVSWYQQTPGQGLQFLFEYFSETQRNKGNFPGRFSGRQFSNSRSEMNVSTLELGDSALYLCASSWRGQGARSEKLFFGSGTQLSVL.

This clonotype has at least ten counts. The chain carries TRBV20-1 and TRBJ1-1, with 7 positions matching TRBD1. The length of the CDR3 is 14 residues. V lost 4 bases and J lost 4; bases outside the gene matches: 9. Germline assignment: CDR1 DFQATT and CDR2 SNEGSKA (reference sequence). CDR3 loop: CSATRQGRGTEAFF. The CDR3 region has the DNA TGCAGTGCTACCCGACAGGGCAGGGGCACTGAAGCTTTCTTT.

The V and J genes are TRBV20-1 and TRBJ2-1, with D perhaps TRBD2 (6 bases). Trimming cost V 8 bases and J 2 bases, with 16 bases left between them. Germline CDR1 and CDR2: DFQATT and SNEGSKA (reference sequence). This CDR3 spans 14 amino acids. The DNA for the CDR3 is TGCAGTATACTACCGGGAGCTGCCTACAATGAGCAGTTCTTC. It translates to CSILPGAAYNEQFF.